This T cell receptor beta chain was identified in a study of cytomegalovirus exposure and HLA in healthy donors. Study conclusions and caveats: Reportedly, diagnosis of cytomegalovirus status by the classifier showed high specificity and sensitivity. Among the CMV-associated chains, a few were confirmed in vitro as specific for CMV antigens. The study found most TCR sequences rare, yet found some public TCRs in many donors.

TCRdb keeps only in-frame clones here, not all; method: immunoSEQ multiplex PCR. The table records some 80,000 clones, roughly 94% of them present only once. The donors were part of the validation cohort of 120 subjects. That cohort was separate from the first cohort, which comprised 500 to 850 subjects. Points on this clone: Its antigen is undetermined.

Per germline, CDR1 LNHDA and CDR2 SQIVND (reference sequence). The CDR3 spans 12 residues. V shed 9 bases, J shed 4 bases, and the junction held 6 bases outside the gene matches. Sequencing input: PBMCs. The receptor was isolated from a woman aged 18-29 years in good health and CMV-seronegative. The chain carries TRBV19 and TRBJ2-7; 7 bases line up with TRBD1. In DNA, the CDR3 is TGTGCCAGCCTCGGGACAGATTACGAGCAGTACTTC. Translating it yields CASLGTDYEQYF.